These 23 T cell receptor beta chains were sequenced from one sample in a study of cytomegalovirus exposure and HLA in healthy donors. Use of 60 Vbeta and 13 Jbeta primers characterized the PCR. Clones were sequenced by immunoSEQ multiplex PCR, and TCRdb holds only the in-frame ones, with some missing. Its table records roughly 100,000 clones. The sample comprised PBMCs. Receptors originate from a man aged 50-60 years in good health and CMV-seronegative.

V usage is TRBV6-1 and J usage is TRBJ1-2, with 7 positions matching TRBD1. The CDR3 totals 15 residues. Trimming removed 2 bases from V and 2 bases from J; junction bases left unmatched: 5. The germline gives CDR1 MNHNS, CDR2 SASEGT. Written as DNA, the CDR3 is TGTGCCAGCAGTGAATGGGACAGCGGCAACTATGGCTACACCTTC. As protein: CASSEWDSGNYGYTF.

This rearrangement joins TRBV4-2 to TRBJ2-7, with 8 bases aligning to TRBD2. The junction had 7 bases not matched to a gene; V was cut back by 4 bases and J by 2 bases. The CDR3 covers 15 residues. Per germline, CDR1 LGHNA and CDR2 YNFKEQ. CDR3 sequence (DNA): TGTGCCAGCAGCCCGGGGGGGGCGCGGGCCTACGAGCAGTACTTC. Protein product: CASSPGGARAYEQYF.

The chain carries TRBV2 and TRBJ1-1; D is unresolved. The V and J ends lost 1 base and 1 base respectively, with 7 bases between them. This CDR3 spans 14 amino acids. Germline CDR1 reads SNHLY; CDR2 reads FYNNEI. In nucleotides, the CDR3 is TGTGCCAGCAGTGAAGTATACGGGAACACTGAAGCTTTCTTT. This gives the protein CASSEVYGNTEAFF.

V usage is TRBV19 and J usage is TRBJ2-2; 7 nucleotides agree with TRBD2. The V gene end was trimmed by 5 bases and the J gene end by 5 bases; junction bases not matched to a gene: 8. Germline values: CDR1 LNHDA, CDR2 SQIVND (reference sequence). This CDR3 is 15 amino acids long. The CDR3 DNA follows: TGTGCCAGTAGTGGGAGGGCAGGGAATACCGGGGAGCTGTTTTTT. This translates into CASSGRAGNTGELFF.

The rearrangement joins TRBV5-6 to TRBJ1-4; perhaps TRBD1 as D (6 bases). This CDR3 contains 14 residues. Trimming removed 3 bases from V and 10 bases from J, with 16 bases in between. CDR1 is SGHDT and CDR2 is YYEEEE in the germline V gene. CDR3 in DNA: TGTGCCAGCAGCTCCGGGACAACCTCTGGAAAACTGTTTTTT. It codes for CASSSGTTSGKLFF.

This chain joins TRBV4-3 and TRBJ2-7, with 8 bases matching TRBD1. Germline-derived CDR1 and CDR2 are LGHNA and YSLEER. CDR3 length equals 15 residues. With V trimmed by 2 bases and J by 2 bases, 5 bases remained unmatched. CDR3 sequence: CASSQRTGKPYEQYF. Written as DNA, the CDR3 is TGCGCCAGCAGCCAAAGGACAGGGAAACCCTACGAGCAGTACTTC.

V and J are TRBV5-6 and TRBJ2-5; TRBD2 agrees at 8 bases. V lost 5 bases, J lost 7 bases, and 7 bases stayed unmatched. Germline loops: CDR1 SGHDT, CDR2 YYEEEE. This CDR3 is built from 13 residues. The CDR3 here is CASRGTGGRTQYF. As DNA, the CDR3 is TGTGCCAGCAGAGGGACGGGGGGGAGGACCCAGTACTTC.

The rearrangement joins TRBV7-8 to TRBJ1-2; 9 nucleotides agree with TRBD1. V trimming: 1 base; J trimming: 5 bases; junction bases outside the gene matches: 2. CDR1 is SGHVS, CDR2 FQNEAQ, per germline. The CDR3 runs 14 residues. DNA for the CDR3: TGTGCCAGCAGCTTAGAACAGGGGGCGTATGGCTACACCTTC. This encodes CASSLEQGAYGYTF.

The rearrangement links TRBV2 to TRBJ2-1; 10 nucleotides line up with TRBD1. V shed 5 bases and J 7 bases; nucleotides not matched to a gene: 5. The germline V gene has CDR1 SNHLY and CDR2 FYNNEI. The CDR3 contains 14 residues. Here the CDR3 reads CASSLDRGENEQFF. In DNA form, the CDR3 reads TGTGCCAGCAGTTTGGACAGGGGGGAGAATGAGCAGTTCTTC.

As concerns this clone: Relative to the germline gene, one junction end is altered; a read error may explain this. V usage is TRBV7-2 and J usage is TRBJ2-7; 8 nucleotides align to TRBD2. This CDR3 has 18 amino acids. Looked up from germline, CDR1 is SGHTA and CDR2 is FQGNSA. The CDR3 DNA reads TGTGCCAGCAGCCATGGTGGGCTAGCGGGCCAAACCTCCAACGAGCAGTACTTC. Translation gives CASSHGGLAGQTSNEQYF.

This sequence joins TRBV4-1 and TRBJ1-2, with 9 bases fitting TRBD1. J gave up 6 bases and V 4 bases, and 6 bases lay outside the gene matches. Germline assignment: CDR1 MGHRA and CDR2 YSYEKL. CDR3 length: 14 amino acids. The CDR3 loop is CASSRRQGENGYTF. The CDR3 region has the DNA TGCGCCAGCAGCCGAAGACAGGGGGAAAATGGCTACACCTTC.

The chain recombines TRBV7-2 with TRBJ2-7, with D uncertain. With 0 bases removed from V and 7 bases from J, the gap between germline ends came to 4 bases. The CDR3 spans 11 residues. Germline CDR1 reads SGHTA; CDR2 reads FQGNSA. For the CDR3, the DNA is TGTGCCAGCAGCTTAGCACAGGAGCAGTACTTC. Translation: CASSLAQEQYF. Based on the CDR3 plus reference TRBV7-2 and TRBJ2-7, the full variable domain is GAGVSQSPSNKVTEKGKDVELRCDPISGHTALYWYRQSLGQGLEFLIYFQGNSAPDKSGLPSDRFSAERTGGSVSTLTIQRTQQEDSAVYLCASSLAQEQYFGPGTRLTVT.

The V call is TRBV7-2, the J call TRBJ2-7; D not resolved. Germline CDR1 SGHTA, CDR2 FQGNSA. The CDR3 has 12 amino acids. V lost 1 base to trimming and J lost 9 bases, with 10 bases between them. Here the CDR3 DNA reads TGTGCCAGCAGCTTAGATCGCGCACGGCAGTACTTC. Translating it yields CASSLDRARQYF.

This chain uses TRBV29-1 with TRBJ1-3, with 9 positions matching TRBD1. Germline trimming cut 4 bases from V and 4 bases from J; bases unmatched to any gene: 2. This CDR3 spans 13 amino acids. Germline assignment: CDR1 SQVTM and CDR2 ANQGSEA. The CDR3 DNA reads TGCAGCGTTGCGGGACAGGGAGGAAACACCATATATTTT. Translated: CSVAGQGGNTIYF.

Here the CDR3 DNA reads TGTGCCAGCGGTAGGGGTCTCGCGAACGAGCAGTACTTC. It encodes CASGRGLANEQYF. This chain joins TRBV27 and TRBJ2-7; D might be TRBD1 (5 bases). This CDR3 spans 13 amino acids. Germline V gene sequence: CDR1 MNHEY, CDR2 SMNVEV (reference sequence). V lost 8 bases and J 5 bases, leaving 16 bases between the germline ends.

The CDR3 bases are TGTGCCAGCAGCCAAGATATCAGTGCTGGTCCGTTCTTC. It translates to CASSQDISAGPFF. The chain recombines TRBV14 with TRBJ2-1; no reliable D call. Germline loops: CDR1 SGHDN, CDR2 FVKESK. V gave up 0 bases and J gave up 15 bases, with 15 bases separating them. The CDR3 is made up of 13 amino acids.

The CDR3 bases are TGCGCCAGCAGCGACGGGGGAAACATTCAGTACTTC. Translated, it gives CASSDGGNIQYF. J is TRBJ2-4 and V is TRBV10-1; D may be TRBD2 (6 bases). CDR1 and CDR2 (germline): WNHNN, SYGVQD (reference sequence). The germline V and J ends were trimmed by 6 bases and 6 bases, with 9 bases remaining between them. The CDR3 is 12 amino acids.

The chain recombines TRBV10-1 with TRBJ1-1; D unresolved. The germline gives CDR1 WNHNN, CDR2 SYGVQD (reference sequence). Trimming took 0 bases from V and 5 from J, leaving 7 bases between them. The CDR3 extends over 13 amino acids. This chain's CDR3 is CASSESAATEAFF. CDR3 bases: TGCGCCAGCAGTGAGTCGGCGGCGACTGAAGCTTTCTTT.

The chain combines TRBV9 with TRBJ1-2; TRBD1 might be the D (5 bases). Trimming shortened V by 6 bases and J by 6 bases, and 24 bases separated the two germline ends. Germline assignment: CDR1 SGDLS and CDR2 YYNGEE. The CDR3 contains 16 residues. Written as DNA, the CDR3 is TGTGCCAGCACCCAGACCCCAAGGGGAAATGTCGATGGCTACACCTTC. Residues: CASTQTPRGNVDGYTF.

V usage is TRBV6-6 and J usage is TRBJ2-1; D not resolved. Germline V lookup: CDR1 MNHNY, CDR2 SVGAGI (reference sequence). This CDR3 has 12 amino acids. Trimming removed 2 bases at V and 9 bases at J, with 8 bases between. As DNA, the CDR3 is TGTGCCAGCAGTTACCCCGCGAGTGAGCAGTTCTTC. The encoded protein is CASSYPASEQFF.

The chain is built from TRBV6-6 and TRBJ1-2; TRBD1 matches at 7 bases. Germline loops: CDR1 MNHNY, CDR2 SVGAGI (reference sequence). The CDR3 sequence is 13 residues long. The V segment lost 2 bases and the J segment 7 bases; nucleotides outside the gene matches: 4. The CDR3 sequence is CASSYEQGPGYTF. The CDR3 nucleotides are TGTGCCAGCAGTTACGAACAGGGGCCTGGCTACACCTTC.

The chain couples TRBV4-1 to TRBJ2-2; D not certain. Trimming left V 4 bases short and J 0 bases short, with 9 bases between. This CDR3 is 15 amino acids long. Per germline, CDR1 MGHRA and CDR2 YSYEKL. In DNA form, the CDR3 reads TGCGCCAGCAGCCCAGTGTCCTCGAACACCGGGGAGCTGTTTTTT. This sequence encodes CASSPVSSNTGELFF.

The chain links TRBV5-5 to TRBJ1-2; unclear D gene. V lost 0 bases, J lost 14 bases, and 14 bases lay in between. This CDR3 has 12 amino acids. The V gene's germline CDR1 is SGHKS and CDR2 YYEKEE (reference sequence). The CDR3 region is CASSLVGQAVTF. The CDR3 DNA reads TGTGCCAGCAGCTTGGTTGGTCAAGCCGTAACCTTC.